A selection of T cell receptor beta chains follows, all from one sample in a study of sequential checkpoint blockade in melanoma. TCRdb keeps only in-frame clones here, not all; method: immunoSEQ multiplex PCR. This sample has over 8,000 clones, with around three fifths found just once. Sequencing used CD8+ T cells sorted from blood (inferred from file names), obtained from a patient given nivolumab and ipilimumab in sequence. All receptors come from a human patient with melanoma. Some clones in this sample may be carry-over from other donors' samples. Both conserved end residues are part of each CDR3. D genes are given only for firm matches.

CDR3 | J | D | V
CASSLSTGNTEAFF | TRBJ1-1 | NA | TRBV27
CASSQDQGKDYGYTF | TRBJ1-2 | NA | TRBV4-1
CASSQGGLRYGYTF | TRBJ1-2 | NA | TRBV14
CASSPGTDEKLFF | TRBJ1-4 | TRBD1 | TRBV9
CASSQDSSPPQGFYGYTF | TRBJ1-2 | NA | TRBV4-3
CASRATGAAEQYF | TRBJ2-7 | TRBD1 | TRBV27
CASSPPLRIRETQYF | TRBJ2-5 | NA | TRBV7-9
CASSLGAAQPQHF | TRBJ1-5 | NA | TRBV7-8
CAWPGQGKGVNTEAFF | TRBJ1-1 | TRBD1 | TRBV30
CASSWGLNTEAFF | TRBJ1-1 | NA | TRBV27
CASSQTGSAGYTF | TRBJ1-2 | NA | TRBV10-2